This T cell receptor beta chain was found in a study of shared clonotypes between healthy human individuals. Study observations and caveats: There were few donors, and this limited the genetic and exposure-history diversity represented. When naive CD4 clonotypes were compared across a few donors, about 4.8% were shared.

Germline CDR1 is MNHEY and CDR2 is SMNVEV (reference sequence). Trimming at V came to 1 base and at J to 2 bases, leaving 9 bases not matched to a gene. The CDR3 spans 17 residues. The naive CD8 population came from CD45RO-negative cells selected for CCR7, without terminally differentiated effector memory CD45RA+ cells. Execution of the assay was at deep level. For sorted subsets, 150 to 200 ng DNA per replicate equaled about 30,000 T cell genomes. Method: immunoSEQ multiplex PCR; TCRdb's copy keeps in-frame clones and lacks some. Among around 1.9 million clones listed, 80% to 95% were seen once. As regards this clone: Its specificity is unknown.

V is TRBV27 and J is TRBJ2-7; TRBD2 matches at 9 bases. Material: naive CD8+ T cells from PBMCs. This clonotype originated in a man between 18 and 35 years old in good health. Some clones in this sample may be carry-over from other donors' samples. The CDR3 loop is CASSLYPGTSLPYEQYF. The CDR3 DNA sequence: TGTGCCAGCAGTTTATATCCCGGGACTAGCTTACCCTACGAGCAGTACTTC.